Below are 25 T cell receptor beta chains sequenced from a single sample in a study of Graves' ophthalmopathy and Graves' hyperthyroidism. RNA transcripts provided the template for amplifying TCR beta CDR3 regions. An opening RT-PCR round employed HTBI primers and preceded a second-round multiplex PCR. In TCRdb, the multiplex PCR reads were re-called with MiXCR into one record per CDR3 protein. Of about 740,000 distinct CDR3 sequences in the sample, around 40% were seen once. Input material: peripheral blood. The receptors shown here come from an adult man with Graves' ophthalmopathy.

This clonotype was seen repeatedly, ten times or more. This chain joins TRBV10-3 and TRBJ1-4, with D unresolved. Germline V gene sequence: CDR1 ENHRY, CDR2 SYGVKD. The CDR3 loop spans 12 amino acids. Deletions cut 3 bases from V and 5 bases from J, with 4 bases between. CDR3 in amino acids: CAISEGNEKLFF. In nucleotides, the CDR3 is TGTGCCATCAGTGAAGGAAATGAAAAACTGTTTTTT.

The J gene is TRBJ1-2, the V gene TRBV6-5; D is unclear. V gave up 0 bases and J gave up 11 bases, with 7 bases separating them. The CDR3 spans 11 residues. Looked up from germline, CDR1 is MNHEY and CDR2 is SVGAGI. The CDR3 protein is CASSYSGRYTF. The DNA for the CDR3 is TGTGCCAGCAGTTACTCTGGGAGGTACACCTTC.

This clonotype came up many times. The chain employs TRBV9 and TRBJ1-4; 7 positions agree with TRBD1. Germline CDR1 reads SGDLS; CDR2 reads YYNGEE. V trimming: 2 bases; J trimming: 7 bases; junction bases outside the gene matches: 8. The CDR3 loop spans 15 amino acids. For the CDR3, the DNA is TGTGCCAGCAGCGTCACAGGGGCATCTATTGAAAAACTGTTTTTT. Amino acid sequence: CASSVTGASIEKLFF.

The table lists this clonotype with many counts. The V gene is TRBV7-9, the J gene TRBJ1-1; D may be TRBD1 (6 bases). Germline V gene data show CDR1 as SEHNR and CDR2 as FQNEAQ (reference sequence). The CDR3 is 15 residues long. Trimming left V 8 bases short and J 3 bases short, with 19 bases between. This chain's CDR3 is CASRTNREYDTEAFF. CDR3 in DNA: TGTGCCAGCCGAACCAACAGGGAATACGACACTGAAGCTTTCTTT.

This clonotype was counted many times. This chain links TRBV7-9 with TRBJ2-6; weak D call: TRBD2 (5 bases). Germline V gene sequence: CDR1 SEHNR, CDR2 FQNEAQ (reference sequence). Trimming stripped 2 bases from V and 4 bases from J, with 9 bases between. The CDR3 runs 15 residues. The CDR3 region is CASSLIASGANVLTF. For the CDR3, the DNA is TGTGCCAGCAGCTTAATAGCGTCCGGGGCCAACGTCCTGACTTTC.

This clonotype was detected ten times or more. The gene calls are TRBV25-1 and TRBJ1-1; D is possibly TRBD1 (6 bases). Trimming stripped 2 bases from V and 1 base from J, with 14 bases between. From germline, CDR1 is MGHDK and CDR2 SYGVNS. CDR3 length: 16 residues. The DNA for the CDR3 is TGTGCCAGCAGTGAAGAGTGGGGGCGGGGGAACACTGAAGCTTTCTTT. Residues: CASSEEWGRGNTEAFF.

The V and J genes are TRBV4-2 and TRBJ1-3; TRBD1 agrees at 8 bases. With V trimmed by 0 bases and J by 4 bases, 5 bases remained unmatched. CDR1 and CDR2 (germline): LGHNA, YNFKEQ. CDR3 length equals 16 residues. The CDR3 bases are TGTGCCAGCAGCCAAGAAGCAGGGGGCGACGGAAACACCATATATTTT. Amino acid sequence: CASSQEAGGDGNTIYF.

This clonotype was recorded once. The missing conserved phenylalanine or tryptophan at the end of this CDR3 makes a read error likely. The rearrangement joins TRBV10-3 to TRBJ2-5, with D tentatively TRBD1 (5 bases). V dropped 0 bases and J dropped 4 bases, with 9 bases sitting between them. CDR1 and CDR2 from the germline V gene are ENHRY and SYGVKD. The CDR3 totals 14 residues. DNA of the CDR3: TGTGCCATCAGTGAGTCAGGGGTTGGAGAGACCCAGTACCTC. Amino acid sequence: CAISESGVGETQYL.

This clonotype was recorded many times. The chain has TRBV19 and TRBJ2-7; D call uncertain. The CDR3 is made up of 13 amino acids. V was trimmed by 3 bases and J by 1 base, leaving 7 bases between them. From germline, CDR1 is LNHDA and CDR2 SQIVND (reference sequence). The CDR3: CASSMGKSYEQYF. As DNA, the CDR3 is TGTGCCAGTAGTATGGGGAAATCCTACGAGCAGTACTTC.

Details on this clonotype: A junction end diverges from the germline sequence, so it may reflect a read error. The chain uses TRBV15 and TRBJ1-5; 7 bases agree with TRBD1. This CDR3 comprises 13 residues. Germline V lookup: CDR1 LNHNV, CDR2 YYDKDF (reference sequence). CDR3 DNA: TGTGCCGCCAGCTTACAGGGGTATCAGCCCCAGCATTTT. Translating gives CAASLQGYQPQHF.

This clonotype was counted at least ten times. J is TRBJ1-1 and V is TRBV29-1, with 8 bases matching TRBD1. Trimming took 0 bases from V and 10 from J; bases not matched to a gene: 7. The CDR3 spans 13 residues. Germline values: CDR1 SQVTM, CDR2 ANQGSEA. The chain's CDR3 is CSVEDGTGKGAFF. The CDR3 DNA is TGCAGCGTTGAAGATGGGACAGGCAAGGGAGCTTTCTTT.

This clonotype was detected only a few times. The CDR3 is CASSELNSGANVLTF. The DNA of the CDR3 is TGTGCCAGCAGTGAACTGAACTCTGGGGCCAACGTCCTGACTTTC. This sequence joins TRBV2 and TRBJ2-6; no firm D call. Germline CDR1 is SNHLY and CDR2 is FYNNEI. Trimming left V 2 bases short and J 0 bases short, with 5 bases between. The CDR3 is made up of 15 amino acids.

This clonotype has more than one count but fewer than ten. CDR3 amino acids: CASSLKRRRTEAFF. In nucleotides, the CDR3 is TGTGCCAGCAGTTTAAAACGGAGGAGGACTGAAGCTTTCTTT. This chain connects TRBV25-1 to TRBJ1-1, with D unclear. The V end lost 5 bases, the J end lost 5 bases, and 15 bases lay between the germline ends. CDR1 and CDR2 (germline): MGHDK, SYGVNS. This CDR3 is 14 amino acids long.

A remark on this clonotype: Sequence at one end of the junction differs from germline and may be a read error. The rearrangement uses TRBV20-1 and TRBJ1-2, with D possibly TRBD1 on 5 matching bases. Germline-derived CDR1 and CDR2 are DFQATT and SNEGSKA (reference sequence). CDR3 length: 11 amino acids. The CDR3 spells CSAREGGDGDF. CDR3 in DNA: TGCAGTGCTAGAGAGGGGGGGGACGGAGACTTC.

There are a few counts of this clonotype. The chain links TRBV25-1 to TRBJ2-2; 9 positions match TRBD1. Germline values: CDR1 MGHDK, CDR2 SYGVNS. The CDR3 has 15 amino acids. V lost 6 bases and J lost 7; bases outside the gene matches: 9. The CDR3 sequence is CASSGDRGLSGELFF. In nucleotides, the CDR3 is TGTGCCAGCAGCGGAGACAGGGGGTTAAGCGGGGAGCTGTTTTTT.

The chain couples TRBV2 to TRBJ2-3, with D maybe TRBD1 (6 bases). Germline CDR1 is SNHLY and CDR2 is FYNNEI. Trimming shortened V by 6 bases and J by 7 bases, and 11 bases separated the two germline ends. CDR3 length: 12 residues. Written as DNA, the CDR3 is TGTGCCAGCAGCCAAGGGGGAAATACGCAGTATTTT. It yields the protein CASSQGGNTQYF. The entire variable domain, with the rest obtained from reference TRBV2 and TRBJ2-3, is as follows: EPEVTQTPSHQVTQMGQEVILRCVPISNHLYFYWYRQILGQKVEFLVSFYNNEISEKSEIFDDQFSVERPDGSNFTLKIRSTKLEDSAMYFCASSQGGNTQYFGPGTRLTVL.

This clonotype has just a few counts. The chain joins TRBV25-1 to TRBJ2-3; TRBD2 matches 7 bases. V was clipped by 1 base and J by 6 bases; unmatched bases: 4. CDR3 length: 14 amino acids. The germline gives CDR1 MGHDK, CDR2 SYGVNS. The CDR3 nucleotides are TGTGCCAGCAGTGAATTGGGTAGCGGGGATACGCAGTATTTT. Translation gives CASSELGSGDTQYF. Combining the CDR3 with reference TRBV25-1 and TRBJ2-3 gives the whole variable domain EADIYQTPRYLVIGTGKKITLECSQTMGHDKMYWYQQDPGMELHLIHYSYGVNSTEKGDLSSESTVSRIRTEHFPLTLESARPSHTSQYLCASSELGSGDTQYFGPGTRLTVL.

The sample holds a few counts of this clonotype. This sequence joins TRBV6-6 and TRBJ1-6; 10 bases match TRBD1. The germline gives CDR1 MNHNY, CDR2 SVGAGI (reference sequence). CDR3 length equals 18 residues. Trimming removed 2 bases from V and 7 bases from J; junction bases left unmatched: 11. CDR3 sequence reads: CASSYTGGTGEANSPLHF. The CDR3 coding sequence is TGTGCCAGCAGTTACACGGGAGGGACAGGGGAAGCGAATTCACCCCTCCACTTT.

This chain uses TRBV10-2 with TRBJ1-3; D unresolved. Trimming took 4 bases from V and 2 from J, leaving 27 bases between them. This CDR3 spans 20 amino acids. Germline CDR1 is WSHSY and CDR2 is SAAADI. The chain's CDR3 is CASSAGVAPWGRFAGNTIYF. The CDR3 region has the DNA TGCGCCAGCAGTGCAGGAGTCGCACCCTGGGGAAGGTTTGCTGGAAACACCATATATTTT.

This clonotype was observed a few times. CDR3 sequence reads: CASRRVYNSPLHF. Here the CDR3 DNA reads TGTGCCTCACGCAGGGTGTATAATTCACCCCTCCACTTT. The chain recombines TRBV2 with TRBJ1-6; D may be TRBD1 (5 bases). The V gene lost 11 bases and the J gene lost 4 bases, with 12 bases spanning the gap. The CDR3 loop spans 13 amino acids. Germline V CDR1 and CDR2: SNHLY, FYNNEI.

This clonotype has ten or more counts. The CDR3 DNA follows: TGTGCCAGCAGCTTAGTGGGGATGGACTCACCCCTCCACTTT. Encoded protein: CASSLVGMDSPLHF. The chain has TRBV7-9 and TRBJ1-6; no reliable D call. The CDR3 is 14 residues long. Trimming took off 1 base at V and 10 bases at J, with 11 bases between the two ends. Germline V gene sequence: CDR1 SEHNR, CDR2 FQNEAQ (reference sequence).

There are a few counts of this clonotype. This sequence joins TRBV7-2 and TRBJ2-7, with 9 bases matching TRBD1. The V segment lost 5 bases and the J segment 3 bases; nucleotides outside the gene matches: 5. Germline V gene lookup returns CDR1 SGHTA and CDR2 FQGNSA. The CDR3 is made up of 14 amino acids. The CDR3 sequence: CASSHRDRDYEQYF. The CDR3 DNA reads as TGTGCCAGCAGCCACCGGGACAGGGACTACGAGCAGTACTTC.

The chain has TRBV19 and TRBJ1-2; D perhaps matches TRBD1 (6 bases). Germline V gene data show CDR1 as LNHDA and CDR2 as SQIVND (reference sequence). This CDR3 has 14 residues. V lost 5 bases and J 5 bases, leaving 15 bases between the germline ends. The chain's CDR3 is CASSPQGIYYGYTF. The CDR3 coding sequence is TGTGCCAGTAGTCCACAGGGAATCTATTATGGCTACACCTTC.

This clonotype has ten or more counts. CDR3 loop: CASTVLGAYEQYF. CDR3 bases: TGTGCCAGCACCGTACTAGGAGCCTACGAGCAGTACTTC. The rearrangement joins TRBV12-3 or TRBV12-4 to TRBJ2-7; the D gene is possibly TRBD2 (5 bases). V dropped 7 bases and J dropped 2 bases, with 12 bases sitting between them. CDR3 size: 13 residues.

The chain couples TRBV10-3 to TRBJ1-6; D is possibly TRBD1 (5 bases). Trimming took 2 bases from V and 10 from J, leaving 12 bases between them. The CDR3 has 14 amino acids. Germline-derived CDR1 and CDR2 are ENHRY and SYGVKD. As DNA, the CDR3 is TGTGCCATCAGTGAGGACGGGGGAATGTCACCCCTCCACTTT. Encoded protein: CAISEDGGMSPLHF.